The T cell receptor beta chain described here comes from a study of Ad26.COV2.S vaccination and SARS-CoV-2 variants. In germline, CDR1 is MNHEY, CDR2 SVGAGI. V was pared by 7 bases and J by 3 bases, with 7 bases of the junction left unmatched. The CDR3 is 15 amino acids. Treatment reported: some 19 received Ad26.COV2.S at low or high dose, single or two shots; about 5 received placebo; per-sample allocation not given. Specimens were obtained on day 63 following the first vaccine or placebo injection. Data came from immunoSEQ multiplex PCR; TCRdb stores just in-frame clones and leaves some out. The table records hundreds of thousands of clones, roughly 87% of them present only once.

Material: peripheral blood, obtained in a trial of Ad26.COV2.S vaccine versus placebo. The chain couples TRBV6-5 to TRBJ2-7; 12 bases line up with TRBD1. The clonotype originates from a person aged 18-60 years who received the Ad26.COV2.S COVID-19 vaccine or a placebo. The CDR3 sequence: CASTPGQGAVYEQYF. The CDR3 DNA is TGTGCCAGCACTCCGGGACAGGGGGCTGTCTACGAGCAGTACTTC.